These 2 T cell receptor beta chains originate from one sample sequenced in a study of T-cell memory formation after mild COVID-19. TCRdb itself ran the 5' RACE reads through MiXCR, one entry per CDR3 protein. The sample includes roughly 130,000 distinct CDR3 sequences, 5% to 6.5% of them seen just once. Sequencing input: PBMCs or a T cell subset sorted from them (not recorded which). These TCRs come from an adult woman who had mild COVID-19 (a few samples of this study predate the infection). Cell type and time point are not known.

V usage is TRBV12-3 or TRBV12-4 and J usage is TRBJ1-5; 7 nucleotides line up with TRBD1. After removal of 8 bases from V and 4 bases from J, the junction contained 5 bases not matched to a gene. The CDR3 loop spans 13 amino acids. The CDR3 DNA reads as TGTGCCAGCGGACAGGAAAAAAATCAGCCCCAGCATTTT. Protein sequence: CASGQEKNQPQHF.

The CDR3 sequence is CASIMGEGNTIYF. The CDR3 coding sequence is TGTGCCAGCATCATGGGGGAAGGAAACACCATATATTTT. The rearrangement links TRBV6-6 to TRBJ1-3; tentative D call: TRBD1 (5 bases). The CDR3 spans 13 residues. The V gene's germline CDR1 is MNHNY and CDR2 SVGAGI (reference sequence). V was clipped by 7 bases and J by 4 bases, with 11 bases between them.